This T cell receptor (beta chain) was recovered during a study of T-cell memory formation after mild COVID-19. This CDR3 has 15 residues. The germline V gene encodes CDR1 SGDLS and CDR2 YYNGEE. Constant-segment-primed 5'RACE gave TCR alpha and TCR beta cDNA libraries with sample barcodes and UMIs. TCRdb processed the 5' RACE reads anew with MiXCR; each CDR3 protein has one entry. Found here are more than 250,000 distinct CDR3 sequences, 18% of them singletons; the top ten hold more than 20%. This clonotype has more than one count but fewer than ten. One junction end does not reproduce the germline sequence, and a read error may be involved.

The TCR sequence derives from a man aged 18 to 35 who had mild COVID-19 (a few samples of this study predate the infection). Cell type and time point are not known. This chain links TRBV9 with TRBJ2-1; 8 bases fit TRBD2. Sequenced sample: PBMCs or a T cell subset sorted from them (not recorded which). The CDR3 nucleotides read TGTGCCAGCAGCGTAGGAGCGGGGGCGTACACTGAGCAGTTCTTC. The encoded protein is CASSVGAGAYTEQFF. Full variable domain (missing parts from reference TRBV9 and TRBJ2-1): DSGVTQTPKHLITATGQRVTLRCSPRSGDLSVYWYQQSLDQGLQFLIQYYNGEERAKGNILERFSAQQFPDLHSELNLSSLELGDSALYFCASSVGAGAYTEQFFGPGTRLTVL.